What follows is one T cell receptor (beta chain) and its context. This clonotype has only a few counts. The clone's antigen remains unknown. A much larger clone lies a single base off, so this may be a read error. Without any cell sorting, total RNA and DNA were co-extracted from about 21-30 mg of bulk tissue using the AllPrep DNA/RNA mini kit. Roughly five patients with histopathologically diagnosed primary liver carcinoma underwent surgical resection in China between November 2015 and early 2016. Patients had chronic HBV infection and were treatment-naive at sampling. Fresh tumor and adjacent tissue pieces were bisected, with one half stored in RNAlater at -80 degrees C and the other half sent for histology. These data belong to a study of tumor-infiltrating lymphocytes in primary liver carcinoma (dated by TCRdb to about 2017). For the study in its entirety: Hepatocellular carcinoma (four) or combined HCC and intrahepatic cholangiocarcinoma (one) was present in the five patients, who were three men and two women aged 30 to 69 years. Technical replicate repertoires showed high reproducibility, with mean shared-clone rates approximately 0.9 and correlation coefficients above 0.95. The study combined TCRbeta repertoire sequencing, expression microarrays and whole-exome sequencing across five regions of each liver tumor, with adjacent normal tissue and blood. Each sample produced about 3.5 to 7.13 million productive TCRbeta reads, and read depth showed no significant difference between tissue types. Tumors of the five patients were stage T1-T3 N0M0 with maximum diameters of roughly 4.2 to 11 cm. TCRbeta repertoire sequencing covered 35 specimens from 5 patients: around 25 tumor regions, 5 adjacent noncancerous liver tissues and 5 peripheral blood samples.

Based on the germline V gene, the CDR1 and CDR2 sequences are MGHRA and YSYEKL. Including cysteine and phenylalanine, the CDR3 has 16 amino acids. Solely the CDR3 DNA is kept, with 48 bases framed from the first base. Summary of the overall study and its limitations: Bulk unsorted samples precluded comparing CD4+ and CD8+ T cell repertoires. Only the TCR beta chain was sequenced, which likely underestimates true repertoire diversity because unpaired alpha chains were not captured. Compared with blood, tumors had a significantly larger share of the repertoire taken up by the top 250 clones (p = 0.039). Pairs of tumor regions showed greater repertoire overlap (mean approximately 35%) than tumor-adjacent pairs (roughly 17%) or tumor-blood pairs (around 15%), which is consistent with antigen-driven expansion. The study included only four to six patients, and the authors note findings should be validated in a larger study.

TCRbeta-specific cDNA was reverse-transcribed from approximately 500 ng total RNA using a constant-region primer and ProtoScript II reverse transcriptase. Three nested multiplex PCR rounds, following a slightly modified ARM-PCR procedure, were used to build the TCRbeta libraries. Multiplex TRBV1-TRBV30 forward primers and a Cbeta reverse primer were used in the first two PCR rounds, each of which was run for approximately 9 cycles. Sample barcodes and Illumina adapters were added in a final 25-cycle PCR using Deep VentR polymerase. Before sequencing, amplicons of 200-500 bp were gel-purified using a QIAquick gel extraction kit. The TCRbeta amplicons were sequenced with 250-bp paired-end reads on an Illumina HiSeq 2500. As for the authors' bioinformatics: Quality trimming of reads was performed with Trimmomatic v0.33, and paired reads were merged with FLASH v1.2.11 so that full CDR3 sequences could be recovered. V, D and J germline segments were assigned to the rearranged TCRbeta sequences using MiGEC v1.2.1b. Clonotype statistics and Shannon-Wiener diversity indices were calculated with VDJtools v1.0.0. Except for diversity analysis, only each sample's 250 most abundant clonotypes were used in subsequent analyses to reduce sampling bias. TCRdb trimmed the raw reads at Q25, called clones with MiXCR and kept productive beta chains. Identical CDR3 proteins give one entry, which carries the most common genes and DNA. These V and J calls derive from TCRdb rather than the authors' analysis. A total of 90,000 to 150,000 distinct CDR3 sequences appear in this sample, about two thirds of them only once. In total, the top ten clones hold about 8% of the sample.

Material: tumor-adjacent normal liver tissue. This clonotype originated in a woman aged 55 to 70 with primary liver carcinoma and hepatitis B virus infection. Recombination linked TRBV4-1 to TRBJ2-7; a confident D gene designation cannot be given. The DNA sequence reads TGCGCCAGCAGCCAAGTTCCGGGCTTAGGTTCCTACGAGCGGTACTTC. Translated, this is CASSQVPGLGSYERYF.